The text below deals with one TCR beta chain. No antigen is known for it. The data were taken from a study of blood T cells in healthy people across ages. Study observations and caveats: Fewer expanded clones and more diversity marked long-lived versus aged donors. Observed TCR beta diversity showed a strong correlation with the percentage of naive T cells as measured by flow cytometry.

The use of a sample-barcoded 5' primer and a J-beta primer mix characterized a second PCR of about 7 to 12 cycles. TCRdb re-derived calls from the 5' RACE reads in MiXCR, one entry per CDR3 protein. The sample yields around 1,000,000 distinct CDR3 sequences, less than 25% seen once. The CDR3 totals 14 residues. V lost 6 bases to trimming and J lost 3 bases, with 14 bases between them. In germline, CDR1 is SEHNR, CDR2 FQNEAQ (reference sequence). Another study also made use of these data, one on T cells of mothers and their children.

Sequenced input: blood. The sequence was collected from a girl aged 2 to 10 in good health. The chain carries TRBV7-9 and TRBJ1-2, with D perhaps TRBD1 (5 bases). This chain's CDR3 is CASRPWGDDYGYTF. The CDR3 DNA follows: TGTGCCAGCAGACCGTGGGGGGATGACTATGGCTACACCTTC.